These 25 T cell receptor beta chains were sequenced from one sample in a study of cytomegalovirus exposure and HLA in healthy donors. Both 60 Vbeta primers and 13 Jbeta primers went into the PCR. Profiled with immunoSEQ multiplex PCR; TCRdb holds only in-frame clones, not every one. The sample records about 110,000 clones, roughly 80% being singletons. Sequencing was done on a sample of PBMCs. These receptors were taken from a man aged 30 to 45 in good health and CMV-seropositive.

The rearrangement uses TRBV21-1 and TRBJ2-1; the D call of TRBD2 is as the table states it, not checked on the DNA. TRBV21-1 is reported as a pseudogene. The CDR3 has 13 residues. The CDR3 nucleotides are TGTGCCAGCAGCAACCCCCCTCACAATGAGCAGTTCTTC. It yields the protein CASSNPPHNEQFF.

The chain employs TRBV19 and TRBJ2-7; 7 nucleotides agree with TRBD1. Germline trimming cut 5 bases from V and 4 bases from J; bases unmatched to any gene: 17. Germline CDR1 LNHDA, CDR2 SQIVND (reference sequence). This CDR3 is 17 amino acids long. CDR3 in amino acids: CASSPLRPRQGSYEQYF. The CDR3 DNA is TGTGCCAGTAGTCCACTCCGGCCCCGACAGGGTTCTTACGAGCAGTACTTC. The variable domain in full, with the rest retrieved from reference TRBV19 and TRBJ2-7, is DGGITQSPKYLFRKEGQNVTLSCEQNLNHDAMYWYRQDPGQGLRLIYYSQIVNDFQKGDIAEGYSVSREKKESFPLTVTSAQKNPTAFYLCASSPLRPRQGSYEQYFGPGTRLTVT.

This chain uses TRBV28 with TRBJ2-7; 10 positions agree with TRBD1. The V gene end was trimmed by 6 bases and the J gene end by 2 bases; junction bases not matched to a gene: 7. Germline CDR1 and CDR2: MDHEN and SYDVKM. The CDR3 has 15 amino acids. CDR3 in amino acids: CASREPGQGTYEQYF. The CDR3 coding sequence is TGTGCCAGCAGAGAACCGGGACAGGGGACCTACGAGCAGTACTTC. The complete variable domain, with remaining parts taken from reference TRBV28 and TRBJ2-7, reads DVKVTQSSRYLVKRTGEKVFLECVQDMDHENMFWYRQDPGLGLRLIYFSYDVKMKEKGDIPEGYSVSREKKERFSLILESASTNQTSMYLCASREPGQGTYEQYFGPGTRLTVT.

This clone occurred once. The chain combines TRBV9 with TRBJ1-1; D ambiguous. In germline, CDR1 is SGDLS, CDR2 YYNGEE. CDR3 length equals 15 residues. With 2 bases removed from V and 5 bases from J, the gap between germline ends came to 16 bases. The CDR3 nucleotides read TGTGCCAGCAGCGTGGGGAATGAGGGCGGTACTGAAGCTTTCTTT. This translates into CASSVGNEGGTEAFF.

The V gene is TRBV5-8, the J gene TRBJ2-7; 9 nucleotides agree with TRBD1. CDR1 SGHTS and CDR2 YDEGEE come from the germline V gene. V lost 2 bases, J lost 2 bases, and 5 bases stayed unmatched. There are 15 residues in the CDR3. CDR3 in DNA: TGTGCCAGCAGCTTCGACAGGGGGATGGCCTACGAGCAGTACTTC. Amino acid sequence: CASSFDRGMAYEQYF.

This clone has a single count. J is TRBJ2-7 and V is TRBV5-4, with a tentative D call TRBD1 (5 bases). Trimming pared 0 bases from V and 3 bases from J, leaving 7 bases between. The CDR3 has 13 amino acids. Germline loops: CDR1 SGHNT, CDR2 YYREEE (reference sequence). The CDR3: CASSLGTYYEQYF. CDR3 coding DNA: TGTGCCAGCAGCTTGGGGACATACTACGAGCAGTACTTC.

This chain links TRBV19 with TRBJ1-5; D possibly corresponds to TRBD1 (5 bases). Germline CDR1 and CDR2: LNHDA and SQIVND (reference sequence). Trimming pared 5 bases from V and 2 bases from J, leaving 16 bases between. The CDR3 consists of 16 residues. In DNA, the CDR3 is TGTGCCAGTAGTCTCAGCCCGGGGACTCGCAATCAGCCCCAGCATTTT. Translation gives CASSLSPGTRNQPQHF.

This clone turned up a few times. The chain recombines TRBV6-5 with TRBJ2-7, with 10 bases lining up with TRBD1. Germline lookup yields CDR1 MNHEY and CDR2 SVGAGI. The CDR3 consists of 15 residues. Trimming cost V 2 bases and J 1 base; bases outside gene matches: 2. CDR3 nucleotide sequence: TGTGCCAGCAGTTACGCGGACAGGGGGTCCTACGAGCAGTACTTC. Translating gives CASSYADRGSYEQYF.

The gene calls are TRBV9 and TRBJ2-7; D might be TRBD1 (6 bases). With 0 bases removed from V and 2 bases from J, the gap between germline ends came to 12 bases. The CDR3 spans 15 residues. Germline V gene lookup returns CDR1 SGDLS and CDR2 YYNGEE. In DNA form, the CDR3 reads TGTGCCAGCAGCGTAGACGACAGGATGCCCTACGAGCAGTACTTC. It translates to CASSVDDRMPYEQYF.

The CDR3 bases are TGTGCCAGCAGCTTAGGGACAGGGCGCTCTGGAAACACCATATATTTT. The encoded protein is CASSLGTGRSGNTIYF. The chain joins TRBV7-9 to TRBJ1-3, with 8 bases that match TRBD1. Germline CDR1 and CDR2: SEHNR and FQNEAQ (reference sequence). V lost 1 base, J lost 0 bases, and 2 bases stayed unmatched. This CDR3 is 16 amino acids long.

This clone was found a few times. This chain connects TRBV7-9 to TRBJ2-1; 9 positions agree with TRBD2. The CDR3 is made up of 14 amino acids. Germline-derived CDR1 and CDR2 are SEHNR and FQNEAQ (reference sequence). Trimming removed 7 bases from V and 6 bases from J; junction bases left unmatched: 7. This CDR3 is CASTLSGGFNEQFF. DNA for the CDR3: TGTGCCAGCACCCTTAGCGGGGGATTCAATGAGCAGTTCTTC.

The V gene is TRBV10-3, the J gene TRBJ1-6; TRBD1 matches 8 bases. Looked up from germline, CDR1 is ENHRY and CDR2 is SYGVKD. V was clipped by 10 bases and J by 4 bases; unmatched bases: 6. There are 14 residues in the CDR3. The CDR3 sequence: CATTQGAYNSPLHF. CDR3 nucleotide sequence: TGTGCCACCACCCAGGGGGCGTATAATTCACCCCTCCACTTT.

V gene TRBV6-1 combines with J gene TRBJ1-1, with 8 bases identical to TRBD1. The junction had 4 bases not matched to a gene; V was cut back by 3 bases and J by 7 bases. The CDR3 totals 13 residues. Germline V CDR1 and CDR2: MNHNS, SASEGT. In DNA, the CDR3 is TGTGCCAGCAGTGACAGGGGGCTGCTTGAAGCTTTCTTT. Residues: CASSDRGLLEAFF.

The gene calls are TRBV5-1 and TRBJ2-3, with 7 bases that match TRBD2. V lost 7 bases to trimming and J lost 0 bases; unmatched junction nucleotides: 5. The CDR3 is made up of 14 amino acids. Germline V gene lookup returns CDR1 SGHRS and CDR2 YFSETQ. The CDR3 loop reads CASSREASTDTQYF. CDR3 DNA sequence: TGCGCCAGCTCCCGGGAGGCTAGCACAGATACGCAGTATTTT.

The chain links TRBV30 to TRBJ1-2; 7 bases align to TRBD1. This CDR3 is built from 13 residues. Germline CDR1 reads GTSNPN; CDR2 reads SVGIG (reference sequence). V lost 8 bases to trimming and J lost 2 bases; unmatched junction nucleotides: 8. CDR3 sequence: CARTGDRNYGYTF. CDR3 bases: TGTGCCCGGACCGGGGACAGAAACTATGGCTACACCTTC.

This sequence joins TRBV5-4 and TRBJ1-2; TRBD1 might be the D (5 bases). The V and J ends lost 1 base and 8 bases respectively, with 15 bases between them. CDR3 length: 14 residues. Germline V gene data show CDR1 as SGHNT and CDR2 as YYREEE (reference sequence). In nucleotides, the CDR3 is TGTGCCAGCAGCTTGTCAGGGCCTGTCGGAGGCTACACCTTC. Protein: CASSLSGPVGGYTF.

The genes are TRBV2 and TRBJ1-3; D gene uncertain. V was clipped by 3 bases and J by 1 base, with 7 bases between them. The CDR3 sequence is 14 residues long. Germline CDR1 SNHLY, CDR2 FYNNEI. CDR3 DNA: TGTGCCAGCAGTGATAAGACTTCTGGAAACACCATATATTTT. Its translation is CASSDKTSGNTIYF.

The chain carries TRBV9 and TRBJ1-2, with 8 bases that match TRBD1. The CDR3 length is 14 residues. V was clipped by 4 bases and J by 6 bases; unmatched bases: 8. Germline CDR1 SGDLS, CDR2 YYNGEE. In DNA form, the CDR3 reads TGTGCCAGCAGCTCCTCAGGGGGCGCAAATGGCTACACCTTC. Its translation: CASSSSGGANGYTF.

The V and J genes are TRBV6-5 and TRBJ2-1, with TRBD2 identical over 10 bases. Germline assignment: CDR1 MNHEY and CDR2 SVGAGI. This CDR3 comprises 16 residues. V shed 4 bases and J 8 bases; nucleotides not matched to a gene: 11. Written as DNA, the CDR3 is TGTGCCAGCAGTTTTGACCAGCGGGGGGGCCGGGATGAGCAGTTCTTC. Its protein product is CASSFDQRGGRDEQFF.

This clone appeared a single time. This chain uses TRBV11-2 with TRBJ2-3, with TRBD2 identical over 10 bases. The V gene end was trimmed by 8 bases and the J gene end by 4 bases; junction bases not matched to a gene: 9. The length of the CDR3 is 15 residues. Per germline, CDR1 SGHAT and CDR2 FQNNGV. This CDR3 is CASGLSGGAADTQYF. DNA for the CDR3: TGTGCCAGCGGACTAAGCGGGGGGGCAGCAGATACGCAGTATTTT.

V gene TRBV5-1 combines with J gene TRBJ2-3, with 8 bases identical to TRBD1. This CDR3 region has 16 residues. Germline V lookup: CDR1 SGHRS, CDR2 YFSETQ. V lost 6 bases to trimming and J lost 4 bases; unmatched junction nucleotides: 13. CDR3 sequence reads: CASTFTGTGGADTQYF. CDR3 DNA sequence: TGCGCCAGCACCTTTACCGGGACAGGAGGCGCAGATACGCAGTATTTT.

V gene TRBV5-1 combines with J gene TRBJ2-3, with 14 bases lining up with TRBD2. The ends lost 4 bases at V and 0 bases at J; junction bases unmatched: 10. Germline CDR1 reads SGHRS; CDR2 reads YFSETQ. This CDR3 is 19 amino acids long. Here the CDR3 DNA reads TGCGCCAGCAGCACAACCGGGACTAGCGGGGGAGCTAGCACAGATACGCAGTATTTT. It specifies CASSTTGTSGGASTDTQYF.

The rearrangement links TRBV4-1 to TRBJ2-2; 7 positions agree with TRBD1. This CDR3 spans 16 amino acids. Germline V CDR1 and CDR2: MGHRA, YSYEKL. V trimming: 4 bases; J trimming: 5 bases; junction bases outside the gene matches: 10. This CDR3 reads CASSPNRGENTGELFF. CDR3 bases: TGCGCCAGCAGCCCCAACAGGGGTGAGAATACCGGGGAGCTGTTTTTT.

The V call is TRBV5-1, the J call TRBJ1-1, with 9 positions matching TRBD1. Germline V gives CDR1 SGHRS, CDR2 YFSETQ. The CDR3 is made up of 16 amino acids. V shed 4 bases and J 5 bases; nucleotides not matched to a gene: 12. CDR3 nucleotide sequence: TGCGCCAGCAGCCTCAACCGACAGGGGGTGTGGACTGAAGCTTTCTTT. It encodes CASSLNRQGVWTEAFF.

The rearrangement joins TRBV5-1 to TRBJ2-5; TRBD1 agrees at 9 bases. V was clipped by 3 bases and J by 11 bases; unmatched bases: 17. The CDR3 loop spans 16 amino acids. From germline, CDR1 is SGHRS and CDR2 YFSETQ. CDR3 in amino acids: CASSYSTGGIPLRQYF. The CDR3 region has the DNA TGCGCCAGCAGCTACTCGACAGGGGGAATTCCCCTTCGGCAGTACTTC.